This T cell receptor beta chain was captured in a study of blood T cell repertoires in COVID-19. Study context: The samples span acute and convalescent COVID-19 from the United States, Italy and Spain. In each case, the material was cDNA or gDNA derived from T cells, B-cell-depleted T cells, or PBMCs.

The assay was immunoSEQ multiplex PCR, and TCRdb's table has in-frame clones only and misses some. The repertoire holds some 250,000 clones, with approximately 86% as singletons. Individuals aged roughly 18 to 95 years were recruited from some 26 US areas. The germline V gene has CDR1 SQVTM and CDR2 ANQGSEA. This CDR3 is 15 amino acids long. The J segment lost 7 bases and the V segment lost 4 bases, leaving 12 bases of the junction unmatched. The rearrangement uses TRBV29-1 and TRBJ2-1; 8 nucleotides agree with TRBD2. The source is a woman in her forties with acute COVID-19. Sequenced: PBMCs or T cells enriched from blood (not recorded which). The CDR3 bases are TGCAGCGTTGCAGTACCCCGGGAGGGCGGGAATGAGCAGTTCTTC. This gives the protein CSVAVPREGGNEQFF.